The 10 T cell receptor beta chains reported below all come from one sample, sequenced in a study of blood T cells in healthy people across ages (dated by TCRdb to 2015 to 2017). Libraries were prepared through 5' RACE. Reads for this sample came from an Illumina HiSeq 2500. A second PCR of about 6 to 11 cycles was performed with a sample-barcoded 5' primer and a J-beta primer mix. TCRdb itself trimmed the public reads at Q25 with fastp, ran MiXCR and retained productive beta chains. One record per CDR3 amino acid sequence lists the most common genes and DNA. This sample has just under 900,000 distinct CDR3 sequences in its table, and more than 25% of those were observed once. The top ten constitute around 15% of the sample. Input material: blood. The receptor source for this set is an elderly woman in good health.

For this clonotype: Sequence at one end of the junction differs from germline and may be a read error. The chain uses TRBV4-3 and TRBJ2-2, with TRBD1 identical over 7 bases. Germline V gene sequence: CDR1 LGHNA, CDR2 YSLEER. This CDR3 comprises 18 residues. CDR3 in amino acids: CTSSQDIRGSFGTGELFF. CDR3 bases: TGCACCAGCAGCCAAGATATCAGGGGGTCATTCGGGACCGGGGAGCTGTTTTTT.

Of note for this clonotype: A much larger clone lies a single base off, so this may be a read error. J is TRBJ2-1 and V is TRBV10-2; D gene uncertain. Germline V gene lookup returns CDR1 WSHSY and CDR2 SAAADI. The CDR3 runs to 11 residues. The CDR3 is CASSENNERFF. The CDR3 DNA sequence: TGCGCCAGCAGTGAAAACAATGAGCGGTTCTTC.

This clonotype was counted between two and nine times. This chain joins TRBV6-6 and TRBJ2-4, with D perhaps being TRBD1 or TRBD2 (5 bases each). The V gene lost 6 bases and the J gene lost 3 bases, with 21 bases spanning the gap. CDR1 is MNHNY and CDR2 is SVGAGI in the germline V gene (reference sequence). The CDR3 loop spans 17 amino acids. In DNA, the CDR3 is TGTGCCAGCAGCAATGAGGGGCAGGTCGCTGTCAAAAACATTCAGTACTTC. As protein: CASSNEGQVAVKNIQYF.

This clonotype has a count of ten or more. The rearrangement links TRBV4-2 to TRBJ2-6; D remains unclear. Looked up from germline, CDR1 is LGHNA and CDR2 is YNFKEQ. V was shortened by 4 bases and J by 4 bases, with 14 bases between the two germline ends. The CDR3 spans 16 residues. The CDR3 region is CASSPNPRTGANVLTF. CDR3 nucleotides: TGTGCCAGCAGCCCCAATCCTAGGACCGGGGCCAACGTCCTGACTTTC.

This clonotype showed up many times. The CDR3 sequence is CASSVAPQGSYEQYF. Written as DNA, the CDR3 is TGTGCCAGCAGCGTAGCCCCGCAGGGGTCCTACGAGCAGTACTTC. The chain uses TRBV9 and TRBJ2-7; a weak D match, TRBD1 (6 bases). Germline lookup yields CDR1 SGDLS and CDR2 YYNGEE. The CDR3 covers 15 residues. V was pared by 0 bases and J by 1 base, with 11 bases between.

This clonotype was observed many times. The chain links TRBV29-1 to TRBJ2-5; no firm D call. The CDR3 extends over 12 amino acids. Germline-derived CDR1 and CDR2 are SQVTM and ANQGSEA. Trimming pared 5 bases from V and 11 bases from J, leaving 18 bases between. The CDR3 is CSVSTSYNEQYF. DNA of the CDR3: TGCAGCGTTTCGACGAGTTACAATGAGCAGTACTTC. The entire variable domain, with the rest obtained from reference TRBV29-1 and TRBJ2-5, is as follows: SAVISQKPSRDICQRGTSLTIQCQVDSQVTMMFWYRQQPGQSLTLIATANQGSEATYESGFVIDKFPISRPNLTFSTLTVSNMSPEDSSIYLCSVSTSYNEQYFGPGTRLLVL.

This clonotype was seen many times. The rearrangement joins TRBV7-2 to TRBJ2-3; tentatively, D is TRBD1 or TRBD2 (5 bases each). The CDR3 runs 13 residues. Germline V gives CDR1 SGHTA, CDR2 FQGNSA. Trimming cost V 5 bases and J 8 bases, with 14 bases left between them. CDR3 sequence: CASSTQTGGTQYF. DNA for the CDR3: TGTGCCAGCAGCACACAAACTGGGGGTACGCAGTATTTT.

The V and J genes are TRBV18 and TRBJ2-7; TRBD1 is a possible D gene (6 bases). Gene TRBJ2-5 matches the end of the DNA better, so the J call may be wrong. CDR3 size: 15 residues. Per germline, CDR1 KGHSH and CDR2 LQKENI. The CDR3 region has the DNA TGTGCCAGCCCGCCTCCCGTCGGGACACAGAAGACCCAGTACTTC. Protein: CASPPPVGTQKTQYF.

In this sample, this clonotype turned up a few times. The chain recombines TRBV20-1 with TRBJ1-6; possibly TRBD1 for D (6 bases). Germline CDR1 and CDR2: DFQATT and SNEGSKA (reference sequence). The CDR3 is 17 amino acids. V dropped 0 bases and J dropped 0 bases, with 12 bases sitting between them. The CDR3 region has the DNA TGCAGTGCTAGAGAATGGACAGAAAGCTCCTATAATTCACCCCTCCACTTT. Translated, it gives CSAREWTESSYNSPLHF.

This clonotype was observed a handful of times. The rearrangement joins TRBV18 to TRBJ1-2, with 7 bases identical to TRBD1. Trimming took 2 bases from V and 5 from J; bases not matched to a gene: 5. Germline V gene lookup returns CDR1 KGHSH and CDR2 LQKENI. The CDR3 extends over 14 amino acids. The CDR3 sequence is CASSPSTGDYGYTF. In DNA, the CDR3 is TGTGCCAGCTCACCATCCACAGGGGATTATGGCTACACCTTC.